This T cell receptor beta chain was captured in a study of blood T cells in healthy people across ages (dated by TCRdb to 2013 to 2016). At the level of the whole study: In model experiments, template switching captured about one uniquely barcoded TCR beta cDNA molecule for every two T cells. Using deep sequencing normalized with unique cDNA molecular identifiers, the study measured how TCR beta repertoire diversity changes with age. Donors were grouped into four age groups: young (average roughly 17 years), middle-aged (approximately 41), aged (over 55) and long-lived (just over 80). To avoid experimental bias, donors of different ages were spread randomly across the sequencing lanes. For two donors (one aged 18 to 30 and one aged 80 or older), the study analyzed two additional independent replicas of 1 million unique cDNA reads from the same blood draw.

Receptor libraries were prepared by 5' RACE. A second PCR of roughly 7 to 12 cycles was performed with a sample-barcoded 5' primer and a J-beta primer mix. A template-switch 5' adaptor carrying 12 random nucleotides introduced a unique molecular identifier onto each TCR beta cDNA molecule. Each sample yielded at least 3 million CDR3-containing paired-end reads. First-strand cDNA was synthesized from all RNA with the Mint cDNA synthesis kit, primed by a TRBC-specific oligonucleotide. Following uracil-DNA glycosylase treatment, all cDNA underwent a first 18-cycle PCR with the universal primers M1SS and BC2_uni_R. The authors' analysis ran thus. Normalization of each sample was performed by random selection of 1 million high-quality reads, each carrying a distinct molecular identifier. Instead of being binned into consensus sequences, reads that shared molecular identifiers were thrown out. MiTCR, run with a Q25 quality threshold and the strictest error-elimination algorithm, handled CDR3 identification, clonotype clustering and error correction. A nonparametric unseen species model with Euler transformation was used to estimate lower-bound total TCR beta diversity. TCRdb reprocessed the public reads (quality trimming at Q25 with fastp, clone calling with MiXCR) and kept in-frame beta chains. One record per CDR3 amino acid sequence lists the most common genes and DNA. TCRdb assigned the V and J calls; the authors' analysis was not used. The sample data list 1,800,000 or so distinct CDR3 sequences, and around 42% of these were observed just once. The ten largest clonotypes hold about 23% of the sample.

This clonotype was picked up a small number of times. No cognate antigen has been identified for it. No base quality values were provided; no much bigger clone lies one nucleotide off. General study outcomes and caveats: A strong correlation was found between observed TCR beta diversity and the percentage of naive T cells measured by flow cytometry. As age increased, observed TCR beta diversity per million T cells dropped in a roughly linear way, and a significant reduction was already evident by age 40. The long-lived group showed more naive CD4+ T cells, fewer expanded clones and increased TCR diversity than the aged group, suggesting age selection. Estimates of total diversity based on one million sequenced T cells were considered lower bounds and underestimates. Conclusive comparison of naive and antigen-experienced compartments was prevented by the profiling of bulk unsorted PBMCs. Because donor CMV infection status was unknown, age-related changes in expanded clonotypes were potentially confounded.

Donors were 35 to 40 systemically healthy Caucasian individuals from Russia aged roughly 6 to 90 years. Each donor gave 8 to 10 milliliters of peripheral blood, drawn into EDTA-treated Vacutainer tubes. Ficoll-Paque density-gradient centrifugation was used to isolate PBMCs, with at least 7 million per sample. Trizol reagent was used to extract total RNA from PBMCs, with at least 5.5 micrograms per sample. For every donor, flow cytometry on a PBMC aliquot measured the percentage of naive CD45RAhigh/CD27high T cells. Per the germline V gene, MDHEN is the CDR1 and SYDVKM is the CDR2. Including the terminal cysteine and phenylalanine, the CDR3 comprises 15 residues. Only the CDR3 DNA is retained, 45 bases long and in frame from the first base. V is shortened by 8 bases, J by 0 bases, and the region joining them spans 14 bases.

The rearranged chain carries TRBV28 and TRBJ2-1, with no reliable assignment of the D segment. Sequenced sample: blood. The clonotype originates from a human donor in good health. The CDR3: CASSLRAISYNEQFF. The nucleotides read TGTGCCAGCTCTCTAAGGGCAATCTCCTACAATGAGCAGTTCTTC.